This T cell receptor beta chain emerged from a study of OX40 agonist ivuxolimab in advanced cancers. Study as a whole: Patients were given ivuxolimab, an antibody that agonizes OX40 (CD134). Patients were infused with ivuxolimab every 2 weeks at 0.01 to 10 mg/kg.

The CDR3 contains 13 residues. The germline gives CDR1 MNHEY, CDR2 SVGAGI. V gave up 6 bases and J gave up 13 bases; unmatched junction bases: 15. Produced via immunoSEQ multiplex PCR; TCRdb's table is partial and in-frame only. The sample contains tens of thousands of clones, 86% of which appear only once. The V call is TRBV6-5, the J call TRBJ2-7, with TRBD1 identical over 7 bases. The TCR sequence derives from an adult with an advanced solid tumor such as melanoma, head and neck, liver or kidney cancer. The sample consisted of CD4+ or CD8+ T cells sorted from blood, taken in a trial of the OX40 agonist ivuxolimab. This chain's CDR3 is CASRPGQPVGVYF. In DNA form, the CDR3 reads TGTGCCAGCAGACCGGGACAGCCAGTGGGGGTATACTTC.